One sample yielded the 17 T cell receptor beta chains listed below, sequenced in a study of post-analysis software for immune sequencing data (dated by TCRdb to 2015 to 2017). Findings and caveats that apply to the study as a whole: Patients showed significantly higher frequencies than controls for a few TRBV segments, among them TRBV5-6, TRBV5-1 and TRBV20-1.

The antigens for these receptors are not known. Library creation used PCR. Sequencing instrument: Illumina HiSeq 2500. Unique molecular identifiers were incorporated into TCR beta cDNA libraries to reduce PCR and sequencing biases. TCRdb redid the processing of the public reads, applying fastp at Q25 and MiXCR, and retained in-frame beta chains. Each entry is one CDR3 protein sequence, shown with its most common DNA and genes. This sample gives approximately 630,000 distinct CDR3 sequences in total; 59% of them show up just once. Clones ranked in the top ten supply about 11% of the sample. Input material: blood. The receptors come from a girl aged 2 to 9 with multiple sclerosis.

The chain couples TRBV2 to TRBJ2-5; 7 bases line up with TRBD2. Germline V gene lookup returns CDR1 SNHLY and CDR2 FYNNEI. There are 13 residues in the CDR3. The trim removed 6 bases at V and 5 bases at J, leaving 6 bases unmatched. As DNA, the CDR3 is TGTGCCAGCAGCACCCGGCGGGAGGAGACCCAGTACTTC. Amino acid sequence: CASSTRREETQYF.

This clonotype occurred once. This rearrangement joins TRBV6-6 to TRBJ1-5, with D uncertain. The CDR3 has 15 residues. In germline, CDR1 is MNHNY, CDR2 SVGAGI (reference sequence). Deletions cut 2 bases from V and 0 bases from J, with 8 bases between. In nucleotides, the CDR3 is TGTGCCAGCAGTTACCCGAACTATAGCAATCAGCCCCAGCATTTT. As protein: CASSYPNYSNQPQHF.

This clonotype has a handful of counts. The chain links TRBV5-1 to TRBJ2-3; D remains ambiguous. The CDR3 has 15 amino acids. The V gene lost 2 bases and the J gene lost 2 bases, with 12 bases spanning the gap. CDR1 is SGHRS, CDR2 YFSETQ, per germline. The DNA for the CDR3 is TGCGCCAGCAGCTTAGGACGTCCATTCACAGATACGCAGTATTTT. Protein: CASSLGRPFTDTQYF.

As concerns this clonotype: One end of the junction does not line up with germline, which may come from a read error. The chain is built from TRBV7-9 and TRBJ2-1; 7 nucleotides line up with TRBD2. Germline lookup yields CDR1 SEHNR and CDR2 FQNEAQ (reference sequence). The CDR3 is 14 amino acids. Here the CDR3 reads CASTRREGHNEQCF. DNA for the CDR3: TGTGCCAGCACCCGCAGGGAGGGCCACAATGAGCAGTGCTTC.

The CDR3 DNA is TGCAGTGCTAAGGAGGGGAGAGGGAAAGAGACCCAGTACTTC. Its translation is CSAKEGRGKETQYF. This chain uses TRBV20-1 with TRBJ2-5; D might be TRBD2 (6 bases). V shed 4 bases and J shed 3 bases, with 15 bases lying between them. The germline V gene has CDR1 DFQATT and CDR2 SNEGSKA (reference sequence). The CDR3 is 14 residues long.

This clonotype has a handful of counts. This rearrangement joins TRBV29-1 to TRBJ2-5, with 12 bases identical to TRBD2. The germline V gene encodes CDR1 SQVTM and CDR2 ANQGSEA. Trimming removed 4 bases from V and 5 bases from J; junction bases left unmatched: 14. CDR3 size: 17 residues. CDR3 coding DNA: TGCAGCGTTGGAGGCCTAGCGGGGGGGCTGCCGGCGGAGACCCAGTACTTC. Translated, it gives CSVGGLAGGLPAETQYF. Based on the CDR3 plus reference TRBV29-1 and TRBJ2-5, the full variable domain is SAVISQKPSRDICQRGTSLTIQCQVDSQVTMMFWYRQQPGQSLTLIATANQGSEATYESGFVIDKFPISRPNLTFSTLTVSNMSPEDSSIYLCSVGGLAGGLPAETQYFGPGTRLLVL.

The rearrangement joins TRBV6-2 or TRBV6-3 to TRBJ2-5; D possibly matches TRBD1 or TRBD2 (6 bases each). The ends were cut back, 8 bases at V and 7 bases at J, with 11 bases in the middle. Germline V CDR1 and CDR2: MNHEY, SVGEGT. The CDR3 extends over 11 amino acids. DNA for the CDR3: TGTGCCAGCGGGGGGCCGGTGACCCAGTACTTC. Its translation is CASGGPVTQYF.

This chain links TRBV5-1 with TRBJ2-5; TRBD2 matches 12 bases. In germline, CDR1 is SGHRS, CDR2 YFSETQ. Trimming took 0 bases from V and 6 from J; bases not matched to a gene: 6. This CDR3 is built from 16 residues. CDR3 in amino acids: CASSLARLAGDKTQYF. The CDR3 coding sequence is TGCGCCAGCAGCTTGGCCCGACTAGCGGGAGACAAGACCCAGTACTTC.

The rearrangement uses TRBV11-3 and TRBJ2-5; D may match TRBD1 or TRBD2 (6 bases each). Trimming took off 3 bases at V and 4 bases at J, with 15 bases between the two ends. Germline V gives CDR1 SGHNT, CDR2 YENEEA. There are 15 residues in the CDR3. The CDR3: CASSLVTGRGETQYF. The CDR3 DNA follows: TGTGCCAGCAGCTTGGTCACAGGGCGGGGAGAGACCCAGTACTTC.

With regard to this clonotype: An end of the junction differs from the germline gene, which may be a read error. The rearrangement joins TRBV5-1 to TRBJ1-5, with 7 bases lining up with TRBD1. The CDR3 is made up of 15 amino acids. The germline gives CDR1 SGHRS, CDR2 YFSETQ. The CDR3, as DNA: TGCGCCAGCACCTTGACAGGGTCGGAAAATCAGCCCCAGCATTTT. Translated, it gives CASTLTGSENQPQHF.

This clonotype was observed a few times. This sequence joins TRBV10-3 and TRBJ2-1; unclear D gene. CDR3 length: 15 residues. Germline V gene sequence: CDR1 ENHRY, CDR2 SYGVKD. V was clipped by 3 bases and J by 0 bases, with 9 bases between them. Written as DNA, the CDR3 is TGTGCCATCAGTGATACAGCCAGCTCCTACAATGAGCAGTTCTTC. This gives the protein CAISDTASSYNEQFF.

The table lists this clonotype with a few counts. The J gene is TRBJ2-1, the V gene TRBV12-3 or TRBV12-4; D might be TRBD1 or TRBD2, each matching 5 bases. The CDR3 sequence is 13 residues long. Trimming removed 6 bases from V and 5 bases from J, with 11 bases in between. Written as DNA, the CDR3 is TGTGCCAGCAGGCCCGGGACGGACAATGAGCAGTTCTTC. Translation: CASRPGTDNEQFF.

CDR3 residues: CASSPHNRDYGYTF. CDR3 nucleotides: TGTGCCAGCAGCCCCCATAACAGGGACTATGGCTACACCTTC. The V call is TRBV9, the J call TRBJ1-2; TRBD1 might be the D (6 bases). The CDR3 length is 14 residues. Trimming removed 4 bases from V and 3 bases from J, with 13 bases in between. Germline loops: CDR1 SGDLS, CDR2 YYNGEE. The entire variable domain, with the rest obtained from reference TRBV9 and TRBJ1-2, is as follows: DSGVTQTPKHLITATGQRVTLRCSPRSGDLSVYWYQQSLDQGLQFLIQYYNGEERAKGNILERFSAQQFPDLHSELNLSSLELGDSALYFCASSPHNRDYGYTFGSGTRLTVV.

This clonotype has a single count. The chain combines TRBV20-1 with TRBJ1-5, with TRBD1 matching 9 bases. Unmatched junction bases numbered 4, after V lost 6 bases and J lost 1 base. This CDR3 contains 14 residues. Germline loops: CDR1 DFQATT, CDR2 SNEGSKA (reference sequence). The CDR3 coding sequence is TGCAGTGCCGAGACAGGGGGAAGCAATCAGCCCCAGCATTTT. It codes for CSAETGGSNQPQHF.

The chain uses TRBV6-2 or TRBV6-3 and TRBJ1-5, with D maybe TRBD1 (5 bases). Per the germline V gene, CDR1 is MNHEY and CDR2 is SVGEGT. The CDR3 loop spans 12 amino acids. With 7 bases removed from V and 1 base from J, the gap between germline ends came to 5 bases. The CDR3 protein is CASKGSNQPQHF. CDR3 bases: TGTGCCAGCAAGGGGAGCAATCAGCCCCAGCATTTT.

This clonotype was picked up a small number of times. This sequence joins TRBV10-3 and TRBJ2-5, with 11 bases that match TRBD2. After removal of 4 bases from V and 11 bases from J, the junction contained 24 bases not matched to a gene. Germline CDR1 ENHRY, CDR2 SYGVKD. The CDR3 is 19 residues long. The CDR3 sequence is CAISVRGLSVLAGELEQYF. The CDR3 nucleotides are TGTGCCATCAGTGTTCGAGGGTTGTCGGTACTAGCGGGAGAGTTGGAGCAGTACTTC.

The sample holds a few counts of this clonotype. The gene calls are TRBV5-1 and TRBJ1-5; tentative D call: TRBD1 (5 bases). The CDR3 is made up of 16 amino acids. Germline CDR1 and CDR2: SGHRS and YFSETQ. The ends were cut back, 4 bases at V and 0 bases at J, with 14 bases in the middle. The CDR3 sequence: CASSPGPGTSNQPQHF. CDR3 in DNA: TGCGCCAGCAGCCCCGGACCAGGGACTAGCAATCAGCCCCAGCATTTT.